Below are 7 T cell receptor beta chains sequenced from a single sample in a study of OX40 agonist ivuxolimab in advanced cancers. Repertoires were generated with immunoSEQ multiplex PCR, while TCRdb's copy carries only in-frame clones and drops some. Of 70,000 to 90,000 clones in the sample, roughly 80% were seen once. Sequencing used CD4+ or CD8+ T cells sorted from blood, obtained in a trial of the OX40 agonist ivuxolimab. The receptors derive from an adult with an advanced solid tumor such as melanoma, head and neck, liver or kidney cancer.

The V gene is TRBV5-6, the J gene TRBJ1-3; D not resolved. Trimming took off 3 bases at V and 0 bases at J, with 13 bases between the two ends. The V gene's germline CDR1 is SGHDT and CDR2 YYEEEE. This CDR3 contains 16 residues. CDR3 in DNA: TGTGCCAGCAGCTCCCTCGGGCCAAGCTCTGGAAACACCATATATTTT. This gives the protein CASSSLGPSSGNTIYF.

The CDR3 DNA sequence: TGTGCCAGCAGTGCCCTAGCGGGGGGGAGCACCGGGGAGCTGTTTTTT. Protein sequence: CASSALAGGSTGELFF. The genes are TRBV6-1 and TRBJ2-2; 12 bases are shared with TRBD2. Trimming cost V 4 bases and J 4 bases; bases outside gene matches: 4. Germline assignment: CDR1 MNHNS and CDR2 SASEGT. CDR3 length equals 16 residues.

The chain is built from TRBV7-3 and TRBJ2-3; no clear D gene. Germline V CDR1 and CDR2: SGHTA, FQGTGA. V lost 5 bases and J 0 bases, leaving 12 bases between the germline ends. The length of the CDR3 is 15 residues. The CDR3 protein is CASSPAAWSTDTQYF. Here the CDR3 DNA reads TGTGCCAGCAGCCCCGCCGCGTGGAGCACAGATACGCAGTATTTT.

The V and J genes are TRBV5-1 and TRBJ1-3; maybe TRBD1 (5 bases). Trimming cost V 1 base and J 2 bases, with 16 bases left between them. The germline CDR1 and CDR2 sequences are SGHRS and YFSETQ. The CDR3 runs 17 residues. The CDR3 is CASSLTGADFTGNTIYF. The CDR3 DNA reads TGCGCCAGCAGCTTGACAGGCGCAGACTTTACTGGAAACACCATATATTTT.

CDR3 bases: TGTGCCAGCAGTTCGGCGTGGGGAGGTATCACTGAAGCTTTCTTT. It translates to CASSSAWGGITEAFF. The chain uses TRBV6-5 and TRBJ1-1; D unresolved. Per the germline V gene, CDR1 is MNHEY and CDR2 is SVGAGI. The V gene lost 4 bases and the J gene lost 4 bases, with 16 bases spanning the gap. CDR3 length: 15 amino acids.

This clone was seen more than once but under ten times. The chain carries TRBV11-2 and TRBJ1-2, with D unclear. V gave up 1 base and J gave up 6 bases, with 12 bases separating them. The CDR3 covers 14 residues. CDR1 is SGHAT, CDR2 FQNNGV, per germline. The chain's CDR3 is CASSLVLGIDGYTF. The CDR3 DNA sequence: TGTGCCAGCAGCTTAGTGTTGGGGATAGATGGCTACACCTTC.

V gene TRBV19 combines with J gene TRBJ1-4; tentative D call: TRBD1 (5 bases). V dropped 7 bases and J dropped 7 bases, with 13 bases sitting between them. The CDR3 contains 13 residues. The V gene's germline CDR1 is LNHDA and CDR2 SQIVND (reference sequence). This CDR3 is CASKKGAAEKLFF. In DNA, the CDR3 is TGTGCCAGTAAAAAAGGGGCTGCTGAAAAACTGTTTTTT.